The rows below give T cell receptor beta chains drawn from one sample of a study of blood T cell repertoires in COVID-19. TCRdb keeps only in-frame clones here, not all; method: immunoSEQ multiplex PCR. The sample includes approximately 200,000 clones, around 89% seen only once; the top ten take approximately 3.8%. The sample consisted of PBMCs or T cells enriched from blood (not recorded which). These receptors were collected from a woman aged 18-30 years in a cohort exposed to, infected with or recovered from COVID-19 (not recorded which). Each CDR3 is given with its conserved first and last residue. A D gene is named only where the DNA matches it firmly. Some rows mark clone size as missing; the rest say once, few, many or name a class of expanded clone.

-	TRBV18	-	TRBJ1-1	12	CASSNGGTEAFF	TGTGCCAGCTCAAACGGTGGCACTGAAGCTTTCTTT
TRBD1	TRBV18	-	TRBJ1-4	14	CASSSTGADEKLFF	TGTGCCAGCTCATCGACAGGGGCGGATGAAAAACTGTTTTTT
TRBD2	TRBV6-2/TRBV6-3	-	TRBJ2-2	15	CASSVRDYNTGELFF	TGTGCCAGCAGTGTCCGGGACTACAACACCGGGGAGCTGTTTTTT
-	TRBV27	-	TRBJ2-6	17	CASSLSIPSAGANVLTF	TGTGCCAGCAGTTTATCGATCCCGAGTGCGGGGGCCAACGTCCTGACTTTC
-	TRBV3-1/TRBV3-2	-	TRBJ1-3	15	CASSPDRTSGNTIYF	TGTGCCAGCAGTCCTGACAGGACCTCGGGAAACACCATATATTTT
TRBD2	TRBV24-1	-	TRBJ2-3	17	CATSGRGVAEGRDTQYF	TGTGCCACCAGTGGTCGGGGGGTGGCGGAGGGGAGAGATACGCAGTATTTT
-	TRBV9	-	TRBJ1-2	13	CASSVVGEEGYTF	TGTGCCAGCAGCGTAGTTGGGGAGGAGGGCTACACCTTC
-	TRBV6-5	-	TRBJ1-5	13	CASSYLGGQPQHF	TGTGCCAGCAGTTACCTTGGAGGTCAGCCCCAGCATTTT
-	TRBV2	once	TRBJ2-5	14	CARNRGKGRETQYF	TGTGCCAGGAACAGAGGAAAAGGGAGAGAGACCCAGTACTTC
TRBD1	TRBV27	-	TRBJ2-7	15	CASSSPGTGDYEQYF	TGTGCCAGCAGTTCCCCCGGGACAGGAGACTACGAGCAGTACTTC
TRBD2	TRBV24-1	-	TRBJ2-2	16	CATSEHSGRGTGELFF	TGTGCCACCAGTGAACATAGCGGGAGGGGCACCGGGGAGCTGTTTTTT
-	TRBV10-1	-	TRBJ1-4	17	CASSESEGGVTNEKLFF	TGCGCCAGCAGTGAGTCGGAAGGGGGGGTCACTAATGAAAAACTGTTTTTT
-	TRBV2	-	TRBJ2-7	14	CASSEGRTGYEQYF	TGTGCCAGCAGTGAAGGGCGGACGGGGTACGAGCAGTACTTC
-	TRBV5-1	-	TRBJ2-3	15	CASSLRGALTDTQYF	TGCGCCAGCAGCTTGCGGGGGGCCTTAACAGATACGCAGTATTTT
-	TRBV5-6	-	TRBJ1-5	18	CASSLRPGGPYSNQPQHF	TGTGCCAGCAGCCTAAGGCCGGGAGGCCCCTATAGCAATCAGCCCCAGCATTTT
-	TRBV5-1	-	TRBJ1-5	14	CASSFDSGDQPQHF	TGCGCCAGCAGCTTTGACTCAGGGGATCAGCCCCAGCATTTT
-	TRBV10-2	few	TRBJ1-2	14	CASSEDGGLYGYTF	TGCGCCAGCAGTGAGGACGGAGGGCTCTATGGCTACACCTTC
TRBD1	TRBV27	-	TRBJ1-1	16	CASREGDRGRNTEAFF	TGTGCCAGCAGGGAGGGGGACAGGGGGAGGAACACTGAAGCTTTCTTT
TRBD2	TRBV24-1	-	TRBJ2-5	17	CATSDPPASGIQETQYF	TGTGCCACCAGTGATCCCCCGGCTAGCGGGATTCAAGAGACCCAGTACTTC
-	TRBV6-1	-	TRBJ1-2	15	CASSEDSPTIYGYTF	TGTGCCAGCAGTGAGGACAGCCCGACCATCTATGGCTACACCTTC
TRBD2	TRBV7-9	-	TRBJ2-3	16	CASSIILAGGTDTQYF	TGTGCCAGCAGCATTATTCTAGCGGGCGGCACAGATACGCAGTATTTT
TRBD1	TRBV20-1	-	TRBJ1-4	20	CSASDLRDRRHTGTNEKLFF	TGCAGTGCTAGTGATTTGCGGGACAGGCGTCATACCGGTACTAATGAAAAACTGTTTTTT